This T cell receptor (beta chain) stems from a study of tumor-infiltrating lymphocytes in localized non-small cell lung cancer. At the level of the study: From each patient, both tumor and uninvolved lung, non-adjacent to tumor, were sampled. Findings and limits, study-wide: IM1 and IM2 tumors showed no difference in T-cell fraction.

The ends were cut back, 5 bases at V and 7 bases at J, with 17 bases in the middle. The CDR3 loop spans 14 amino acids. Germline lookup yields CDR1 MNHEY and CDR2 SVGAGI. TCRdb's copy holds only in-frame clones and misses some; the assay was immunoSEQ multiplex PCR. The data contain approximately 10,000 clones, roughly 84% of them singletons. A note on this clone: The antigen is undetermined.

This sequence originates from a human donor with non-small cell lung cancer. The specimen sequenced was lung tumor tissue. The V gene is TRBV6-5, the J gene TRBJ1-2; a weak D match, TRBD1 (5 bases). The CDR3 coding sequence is TGTGCCAGCAGTACTGCCGCAGGGAAAGGTGGCTACACCTTC. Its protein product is CASSTAAGKGGYTF.